Below, 20 T cell receptor beta chains from the same sample are listed, as sequenced in a study of shared clonotypes between healthy human individuals. Assay used: immunoSEQ multiplex PCR; TCRdb lists only in-frame clones, some missing. The table has 2 million to 2.5 million clones, around 93% seen once. Sequencing was performed on naive CD4+ T cells from PBMCs. Subset noted: CD45RA+ positively selected. Every receptor here comes from a man aged 18 to 30 in good health. Some clones in this sample may be carry-over from other donors' samples.

V usage is TRBV27 and J usage is TRBJ2-2; no firm D call. This CDR3 has 15 residues. Germline CDR1 reads MNHEY; CDR2 reads SMNVEV (reference sequence). V dropped 8 bases and J dropped 4 bases, with 17 bases sitting between them. The CDR3 reads CASRGQVVPTGELFF. The CDR3 DNA reads TGTGCCAGCCGTGGGCAGGTAGTTCCCACCGGGGAGCTGTTTTTT.

The chain recombines TRBV28 with TRBJ2-1; D gene ambiguous. CDR3 length equals 12 residues. CDR1 and CDR2 from the germline V gene are MDHEN and SYDVKM. Trimming cost V 5 bases and J 2 bases, with 4 bases left between them. For the CDR3, the DNA is TGTGCCAGCAGTAGGACCTACAATGAGCAGTTCTTC. It translates to CASSRTYNEQFF.

The chain couples TRBV2 to TRBJ2-2, with D possibly matching TRBD2 (6 bases). Germline CDR1 SNHLY, CDR2 FYNNEI. V was shortened by 4 bases and J by 6 bases, with 15 bases between the two germline ends. This CDR3 spans 15 amino acids. The CDR3, as DNA: TGTGCCAGCAGTGTCAGGCAGGGAGGCTCCGGGGAGCTGTTTTTT. Its protein product is CASSVRQGGSGELFF.

The chain joins TRBV15 to TRBJ1-5; the match to TRBD1 covers 9 bases. Trimming removed 8 bases from V and 4 bases from J; junction bases left unmatched: 9. This CDR3 has 15 residues. Germline V gives CDR1 LNHNV, CDR2 YYDKDF (reference sequence). CDR3 region: CATGRDRVRNQPQHF. CDR3 bases: TGTGCCACCGGGAGGGACAGGGTAAGAAATCAGCCCCAGCATTTT.

The V gene is TRBV4-3, the J gene TRBJ1-3; the D is unclear. Germline V gene sequence: CDR1 LGHNA, CDR2 YSLEER. The CDR3 consists of 15 residues. Trimming removed 0 bases at V and 8 bases at J, with 14 bases between. The CDR3 loop is CASSQDARREYTIYF. As DNA, the CDR3 is TGCGCCAGCAGCCAAGATGCCAGGCGGGAGTACACCATATATTTT.

V is TRBV4-2 and J is TRBJ2-7; D not certain. Trimming pared 1 base from V and 2 bases from J, leaving 9 bases between. This CDR3 has 14 residues. CDR1 is LGHNA, CDR2 YNFKEQ, per germline. CDR3 in DNA: TGTGCCAGCAGCCAAGGGGTCGGAGCCTACGAGCAGTACTTC. Its translation is CASSQGVGAYEQYF.

This chain connects TRBV4-1 to TRBJ2-1; 9 positions agree with TRBD2. J was trimmed by 2 bases and V by 2 bases; bases with no gene match: 7. The CDR3 is 17 residues long. Germline CDR1 MGHRA, CDR2 YSYEKL. DNA of the CDR3: TGCGCCAGCAGCCAACTCATAGCGGGAGTCCCCTACAATGAGCAGTTCTTC. Translated: CASSQLIAGVPYNEQFF.

V is TRBV7-3 and J is TRBJ2-1; the match to TRBD2 covers 8 bases. From germline, CDR1 is SGHTA and CDR2 FQGTGA. V trimming: 5 bases; J trimming: 9 bases; junction bases outside the gene matches: 12. This CDR3 region has 15 residues. This CDR3 is CASSLHGAGESEQFF. The CDR3 nucleotides read TGTGCCAGCAGCCTACACGGAGCGGGAGAGTCTGAGCAGTTCTTC.

The chain links TRBV6-1 to TRBJ2-3; 11 bases are shared with TRBD2. The germline V gene has CDR1 MNHNS and CDR2 SASEGT. The V and J ends lost 7 bases and 4 bases, in that order; junction bases with no gene match: 7. This CDR3 is 15 amino acids long. The CDR3 sequence: CASNILAGVPDTQYF. In DNA form, the CDR3 reads TGTGCCAGCAATATACTAGCGGGAGTCCCAGATACGCAGTATTTT.

CDR3: CASSKQRGPTGELFF. DNA for the CDR3: TGTGCCAGCAGTAAACAGAGGGGGCCCACCGGGGAGCTGTTTTTT. The chain has TRBV28 and TRBJ2-2, with 7 bases identical to TRBD1. The germline gives CDR1 MDHEN, CDR2 SYDVKM. The J segment lost 4 bases and the V segment lost 5 bases, leaving 7 bases of the junction unmatched. The CDR3 is made up of 15 amino acids.

This chain connects TRBV2 to TRBJ1-2, with TRBD1 as a possible D gene (5 bases). CDR3 length: 14 residues. The ends were cut back, 9 bases at V and 8 bases at J, with 22 bases in the middle. The V gene's germline CDR1 is SNHLY and CDR2 FYNNEI. The CDR3 DNA reads TGTGCCAGATATAGCCCTGACAGTCGCCGAGGCTACACCTTC. Its translation: CARYSPDSRRGYTF.

This clone has only one observation. V and J are TRBV5-1 and TRBJ2-7, with TRBD2 as a possible D gene (6 bases). V was cut by 0 bases and J by 3 bases, with 13 bases left in between. The CDR3 loop spans 15 amino acids. The germline CDR1 and CDR2 sequences are SGHRS and YFSETQ. In DNA, the CDR3 is TGCGCCAGCAGCTTGGGAGTTACCGGGGGCTACGAGCAGTACTTC. Residues: CASSLGVTGGYEQYF.

J is TRBJ2-2 and V is TRBV5-1; TRBD2 aligns across 11 bases. CDR1 SGHRS and CDR2 YFSETQ come from the germline V gene. The CDR3 is 18 residues long. V dropped 0 bases and J dropped 5; count of bases not matched to a gene: 9. This CDR3 is CASSLEASGRSGTGELFF. Here the CDR3 DNA reads TGCGCCAGCAGCTTGGAGGCTAGCGGGAGGAGCGGAACCGGGGAGCTGTTTTTT. Supplemented by reference TRBV5-1 and TRBJ2-2, the full variable domain reads KAGVTQTPRYLIKTRGQQVTLSCSPISGHRSVSWYQQTPGQGLQFLFEYFSETQRNKGNFPGRFSGRQFSNSRSEMNVSTLELGDSALYLCASSLEASGRSGTGELFFGEGSRLTVL.

The table lists this clone with a count of one. J is TRBJ2-5 and V is TRBV6-5; D is ambiguous. Trimming took off 2 bases at V and 2 bases at J, with 9 bases between the two ends. The germline CDR1 and CDR2 sequences are MNHEY and SVGAGI. CDR3 length: 14 amino acids. The CDR3 protein is CASSYGVGQETQYF. The CDR3 region has the DNA TGTGCCAGCAGTTACGGCGTCGGTCAAGAGACCCAGTACTTC.

The rearrangement joins TRBV19 to TRBJ2-7; D possibly corresponds to TRBD1 (6 bases). Deletions cut 7 bases from V and 2 bases from J, with 15 bases between. CDR1 and CDR2 from the germline V gene are LNHDA and SQIVND (reference sequence). The CDR3 has 14 amino acids. CDR3 in amino acids: CASKVTGQAYEQYF. CDR3 coding DNA: TGTGCCAGTAAAGTAACAGGGCAAGCCTACGAGCAGTACTTC.

This chain uses TRBV19 with TRBJ2-2; no definite D call. The CDR3 consists of 14 residues. Trimming took off 3 bases at V and 6 bases at J, with 11 bases between the two ends. Germline V gene lookup returns CDR1 LNHDA and CDR2 SQIVND (reference sequence). This CDR3 reads CASSIGPGAGELFF. The CDR3 coding sequence is TGTGCCAGTAGTATCGGCCCAGGTGCCGGGGAGCTGTTTTTT.

This chain connects TRBV30 to TRBJ2-3; the match to TRBD2 covers 12 bases. Germline trimming cut 4 bases from V and 5 bases from J; bases unmatched to any gene: 7. CDR1 is GTSNPN, CDR2 SVGIG, per germline (reference sequence). The CDR3 spans 15 residues. CDR3 residues: CAWKLAGGRIDTQYF. Here the CDR3 DNA reads TGTGCCTGGAAACTAGCGGGAGGCCGAATAGATACGCAGTATTTT.

The chain combines TRBV7-3 with TRBJ2-1; a possible D gene is TRBD2 (6 bases). Germline loops: CDR1 SGHTA, CDR2 FQGTGA. The CDR3 extends over 16 amino acids. V lost 5 bases to trimming and J lost 2 bases, with 16 bases between them. This chain's CDR3 is CASSLLGGGPYNEQFF. CDR3 sequence (DNA): TGTGCCAGCAGCCTACTCGGGGGAGGCCCCTACAATGAGCAGTTCTTC.

The chain employs TRBV2 and TRBJ1-5; 11 nucleotides align to TRBD1. The V gene's germline CDR1 is SNHLY and CDR2 FYNNEI. The CDR3 consists of 17 residues. Losses at the gene ends were 5 bases for V and 6 bases for J; bases not matched to a gene: 12. The CDR3 region is CASSRRVGQGVIQPQHF. CDR3 nucleotides: TGTGCCAGCAGTAGGAGGGTGGGACAGGGGGTGATTCAGCCCCAGCATTTT.

The chain combines TRBV4-2 with TRBJ2-4; the match to TRBD2 covers 7 bases. V lost 0 bases and J lost 3; bases outside the gene matches: 5. Germline-derived CDR1 and CDR2 are LGHNA and YNFKEQ. The CDR3 extends over 16 amino acids. DNA for the CDR3: TGTGCCAGCAGCCAAGATCCTAGCGGTAACAAAAACATTCAGTACTTC. Protein sequence: CASSQDPSGNKNIQYF.